This T cell receptor beta chain appears in the sequencing data of a study of memory CD4+ T cells and cytomegalovirus serostatus. Single viable CD3+CD4+CD8-CD45RO+ cells were sorted as the memory CD4+ T cells. Study-level findings and limits: A US-trained random forest predicted CMV serostatus with median AUC around 0.9.

Using immunoSEQ multiplex PCR, the repertoire was profiled, and TCRdb retains in-frame clones only, with some absent. The sample yields approximately 46,000 clones, around four fifths seen once. CDR1 and CDR2 (germline): SQVTM, ANQGSEA. Trimming cost V 3 bases and J 5 bases, with 10 bases left between them. This CDR3 spans 12 amino acids. Points on this clone: Its antigen is not known.

This sequence joins TRBV29-1 and TRBJ2-5; D not resolved. The TCR originated in an adult in good health and CMV-seropositive. Sequenced sample: memory CD4+ T cells from blood. CDR3 protein: CSVDFAMETQYF. The CDR3 bases are TGCAGCGTTGATTTTGCTATGGAGACCCAGTACTTC.